This T cell receptor (beta chain) was obtained from a study of T cell repertoires in cytomegalovirus infection. Background on the study: It was the public TCR beta signatures that indicated both CMV infection and matching HLA type.

TCRdb re-analysed the reads in MiXCR, keeping a single row per CDR3 protein. The sample has 400,000 to 550,000 distinct CDR3 sequences; over 9% are singletons. This CDR3 is 15 amino acids long. Per the germline V gene, CDR1 is MNHEY and CDR2 is SVGAGI. With 2 bases removed from V and 5 bases from J, the gap between germline ends came to 15 bases. This clonotype was counted a few times. V is TRBV6-5 and J is TRBJ1-2, with D perhaps matching TRBD1 (5 bases). The TCR was taken from a human donor in good health (CMV status not recorded). Some clones in this sample may be carry-over from other donors' samples. Sequencing input: PBMCs. The CDR3 reads CASSYLETVGYGYTF. CDR3 in DNA: TGTGCCAGCAGTTACCTCGAGACAGTGGGGTATGGCTACACCTTC.